A selection of T cell receptor beta chains follows, all from one sample in a study of T cells in Graves' hyperthyroidism and ophthalmopathy. TCRdb redid the calling of the multiplex PCR reads with MiXCR, one entry per CDR3 protein. The sample has 300,000 or so distinct CDR3 sequences; roughly 15% are singletons. Material: blood. Every receptor here comes from a man in his thirties or forties with Graves' hyperthyroidism. The CDR3 runs from the conserved cysteine through the conserved F or W. The D gene is left open where the match is weak. Clone size is not always given. Where it is, it says once, few, many or a class for expanded clones.

abundance	v_gene	d_gene	j_gene	CDR3nt	CDR3aa
many	TRBV5-1	.	TRBJ1-1	TGCGCCAGCAGCTTGAGTGTGAACACTGAAGCTTTCTTT	CASSLSVNTEAFF
few	TRBV4-1	.	TRBJ2-5	TGCGCCAGCAGCCATACAGGGTACCAAGAGACCCAGTACTTC	CASSHTGYQETQYF
many	TRBV28	.	TRBJ2-5	TGTGCCAGCGGGGGGACAGTCCAAGAGACCCAGTACTTC	CASGGTVQETQYF
many	TRBV3-1	.	TRBJ1-2	TGTGCCAGCAGCCAAGTAGGGGGAATGGTTGGCTACACCTTC	CASSQVGGMVGYTF
few	TRBV9	.	TRBJ2-1	TGTGCCAGCAGCGTACAGGGGGGGCGTGGCGATGAGCAGTTCTTC	CASSVQGGRGDEQFF
.	TRBV5-1	TRBD1	TRBJ2-2	TGCGCCAGCAACTCGGGGACAGGGAGGGGCACCGGGGAGCTGTTTTTT	CASNSGTGRGTGELFF
many	TRBV28	TRBD1	TRBJ1-1	TGTGCCAGCAGTGGAACCGGGACAGGGGAAGCTGAAGCTTTCTTT	CASSGTGTGEAEAFF
.	TRBV7-9	.	TRBJ2-1	TGTGCCAGCAGCCCCAGGGCCTACAATGAGCAGTTCTTC	CASSPRAYNEQFF
.	TRBV4-1	.	TRBJ1-5	TGCGCCAGTAACCCCGGGCCTAATAGCAATCAGCCCCAGCATTTT	CASNPGPNSNQPQHF
many	TRBV5-1	TRBD2	TRBJ2-1	TGCGCCAGCAGCTTTGGACTAGGTGGATCCTACAATGAGCAGTTCTTC	CASSFGLGGSYNEQFF